These 7 T cell receptor beta chains originate from one sample sequenced in a study of a mutant IDH1 vaccine in newly diagnosed glioma. Time point in this sample: baseline, week 1 (first vaccination visit). Treatment specified: pre-vaccination baseline after standard-of-care therapy. Clones were read by immunoSEQ multiplex PCR, and TCRdb kept only the in-frame ones, dropping some. This table has about 88,000 clones, roughly four fifths appearing once. Sequences were derived from PBMCs, sampled from a glioma patient treated with radiotherapy, temozolomide or both. These receptors originate from a man aged 40-55 years with glioma. Some clones in this sample may be carry-over from other donors' samples.

The chain combines TRBV7-8 with TRBJ2-7; 9 bases agree with TRBD1. CDR3 length equals 13 residues. J gave up 5 bases and V 1 base, and 0 bases lay outside the gene matches. Germline assignment: CDR1 SGHVS and CDR2 FQNEAQ. CDR3 DNA: TGTGCCAGCAGCTTAGGGACAGGGGACGAGCAGTACTTC. It specifies CASSLGTGDEQYF.

The chain carries TRBV30 and TRBJ2-5, with D hard to call. Germline V CDR1 and CDR2: GTSNPN, SVGIG (reference sequence). Trimming stripped 0 bases from V and 2 bases from J, with 13 bases between. CDR3 length equals 15 residues. The CDR3, as DNA: TGTGCCTGGAGTGTTGGTTGGTGGGGTCAAGAGACCCAGTACTTC. Encoded protein: CAWSVGWWGQETQYF.

The V gene is TRBV2, the J gene TRBJ1-6, with D perhaps matching TRBD1 (6 bases). CDR3 length: 17 residues. Germline-derived CDR1 and CDR2 are SNHLY and FYNNEI. The V end was cut by 4 bases, the J end by 1 base, with 14 bases between. CDR3 sequence (DNA): TGTGCCAGCAGTGGGAACAGGGACCGATCCTATAATTCACCCCTCCACTTT. Translated, it gives CASSGNRDRSYNSPLHF.

This clone appeared once. The rearrangement links TRBV6-1 to TRBJ1-2; no definite D call. V dropped 2 bases and J dropped 3 bases, with 10 bases sitting between them. The CDR3 is 14 residues long. CDR1 and CDR2 from the germline V gene are MNHNS and SASEGT. The CDR3 DNA follows: TGTGCCAGCAGTGAATGGGAGCGTTACTATGGCTACACCTTC. Translated: CASSEWERYYGYTF.

The chain uses TRBV7-9 and TRBJ2-3; D may be TRBD1 (5 bases). The germline V and J ends were trimmed by 3 bases and 5 bases, with 21 bases remaining between them. The CDR3 is 17 residues long. Germline V gene sequence: CDR1 SEHNR, CDR2 FQNEAQ (reference sequence). CDR3 DNA sequence: TGTGCCAGCAGCTTGTCTCCCTGGGCTGGGGCTGGAGATACGCAGTATTTT. Its translation: CASSLSPWAGAGDTQYF.

This clone has only one observation. CDR3 in amino acids: CASTPRPAVTTDTQYF. CDR3 nucleotides: TGTGCCAGTACCCCCCGTCCAGCCGTGACCACAGATACGCAGTATTTT. The genes are TRBV19 and TRBJ2-3; D unclear. The CDR3 runs 16 residues. V was trimmed by 7 bases and J by 2 bases, leaving 19 bases between them. The germline gives CDR1 LNHDA, CDR2 SQIVND (reference sequence).

This chain uses TRBV4-1 with TRBJ1-2; 10 bases map to TRBD1. V was clipped by 3 bases and J by 7 bases; unmatched bases: 8. The CDR3 totals 15 residues. Germline V gene sequence: CDR1 MGHRA, CDR2 YSYEKL. The DNA for the CDR3 is TGCGCCAGCAGCCAGTTTCCGGGGACAGGGGCTGGCTACACCTTC. It codes for CASSQFPGTGAGYTF.